The clone carrying this T cell receptor beta chain has at least ten counts. The antigen remains undetermined. Preparation of the TCRbeta library was carried out with unique molecular identifiers. One entry per CDR3 protein, called by TCRdb with MiXCR from the PCR reads. The table lists about 470,000 distinct CDR3 sequences, 43% of them singletons, with 27% in the top ten. The data were obtained in a study of T-cell reconstitution after alpha-beta-depleted transplantation in children. Overall study findings and caveats: As was reported, about two months after transplant, alpha-beta T cells came from several hundred expanded graft clones.

This sequence originates from a girl aged 2 to 10 with aplastic anemia, due to receive a stem cell transplant. Sample: PBMCs, taken before TCRalphabeta/CD19-depleted stem cell transplant.

The CDR3 sequence is CSARISAGHSNQPQHF. CDR3 DNA sequence: TGCAGTGCTAGAATTTCGGCGGGGCATAGCAATCAGCCCCAGCATTTT. The chain joins TRBV20-1 to TRBJ1-5; perhaps TRBD1 as D (5 bases). The CDR3 runs 16 residues. Germline V gives CDR1 DFQATT, CDR2 SNEGSKA (reference sequence). The ends were cut back, 2 bases at V and 0 bases at J, with 14 bases in the middle.